The entry that follows covers one T cell receptor (beta chain) sequence. The antigen is not known. Per germline, CDR1 GTSNPN and CDR2 SVGIG (reference sequence). The V gene lost 1 base and the J gene lost 1 base, with 19 bases spanning the gap. CDR3 length: 17 residues. The data belong to a study of T cell responses to AZD1222 COVID-19 vaccine. Notes on the study in general: Baseline testing showed seropositivity in only five to seven AZD1222 recipients. Regions 160-218 and 743-854 dominated among vaccine-associated CD4 TCRs spanning spike. Donors were largely white British and mainly female; clonal diversity was possibly underestimated. A rise in Spike-specific TCR breadth and depth followed two AZD1222 doses.

Method: immunoSEQ multiplex PCR; TCRdb's copy keeps in-frame clones and lacks some. The sample lists around 120,000 clones, 70% to 90% seen once, with about 27% in the top ten. The TCR sequence derives from an adult in good health. This sequence joins TRBV30 and TRBJ1-1, with D maybe TRBD1 (6 bases). The sequencing used peripheral blood, collected on day 0 of AZD1222 vaccination. The CDR3 bases are TGTGCCTGGAGTGACTCTGGGCCAGGGGACAAGAACACTGAAGCTTTCTTT. This codes for CAWSDSGPGDKNTEAFF. Variable domain in full (rest from reference TRBV30 and TRBJ1-1): SQTIHQWPATLVQPVGSPLSLECTVEGTSNPNLYWYRQAAGRGLQLLFYSVGIGQISSEVPQNLSASRPQDRQFILSSKKLLLSDSGFYLCAWSDSGPGDKNTEAFFGQGTRLTVV.